This TCR beta chain is drawn from a study of identical twins. TCRdb re-analysed the 5' RACE reads in MiXCR, keeping a single row per CDR3 protein. The table lists 260,000 or so distinct CDR3 sequences, 6% to 8.5% of them singletons. V was cut by 3 bases and J by 5 bases, with 5 bases left in between. This CDR3 has 11 residues. This clonotype has a count of ten or more. Its antigen is not identified. General observations from the study: Its conclusions, products of cross-sectional statistical analysis, did not come from following the same donors.

These same data were also listed under a study on yellow fever vaccine responses in identical twins.

Sequenced: CD8+ T cells sorted from blood. This rearrangement joins TRBV12-3 or TRBV12-4 to TRBJ2-7; D ambiguous. This clonotype originated in a woman aged 18-35 years in good health. The CDR3 DNA reads TGTGCCAGCAGTTTTGGGGACGAGCAGTACTTC. Translated, it gives CASSFGDEQYF.